This T cell receptor (beta chain) was recovered during a study of OX40 agonist ivuxolimab in advanced cancers. Background on the study: Mean age around 60 years, range about 20 to 90; around 80% male. Findings of the study overall: At doses 0.1 to 3.0 mg/kg, CD4+ and CD8+ clones expanded.

On this clone: Its antigen is still unknown.

Method: immunoSEQ multiplex PCR; TCRdb's copy keeps in-frame clones and lacks some. The sample records about 42,000 clones, roughly 90% being singletons. The sequence was obtained from an adult with an advanced solid tumor such as melanoma, head and neck, liver or kidney cancer. The starting material was CD4+ or CD8+ T cells sorted from blood, obtained in a trial of the OX40 agonist ivuxolimab.

The CDR3 spells CASSSKGVGQPQHF. CDR3 bases: TGTGCCAGCAGCTCGAAGGGGGTCGGACAGCCCCAGCATTTT. The genes are TRBV7-8 and TRBJ1-5, with D possibly matching TRBD1 (6 bases). Germline V gives CDR1 SGHVS, CDR2 FQNEAQ. This CDR3 comprises 14 residues. V lost 4 bases and J 7 bases, leaving 14 bases between the germline ends.